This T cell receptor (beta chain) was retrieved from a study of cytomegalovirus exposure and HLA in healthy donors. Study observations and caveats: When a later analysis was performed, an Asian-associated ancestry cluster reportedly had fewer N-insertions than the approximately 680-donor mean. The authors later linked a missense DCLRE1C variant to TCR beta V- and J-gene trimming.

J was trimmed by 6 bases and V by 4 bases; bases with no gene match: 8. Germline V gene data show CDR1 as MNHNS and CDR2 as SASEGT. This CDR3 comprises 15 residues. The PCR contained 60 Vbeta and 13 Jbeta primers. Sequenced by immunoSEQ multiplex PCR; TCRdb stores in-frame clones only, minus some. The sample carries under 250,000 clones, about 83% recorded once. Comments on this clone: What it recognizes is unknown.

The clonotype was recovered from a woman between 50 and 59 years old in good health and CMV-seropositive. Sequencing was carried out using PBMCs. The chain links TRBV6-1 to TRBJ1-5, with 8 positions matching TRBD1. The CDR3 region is CASSVAGGEAQPQHF. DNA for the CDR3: TGTGCCAGCAGTGTGGCAGGGGGCGAGGCTCAGCCCCAGCATTTT.